This T cell receptor (beta chain) comes out of a study of T cells after yellow fever vaccination. Deletions cut 5 bases from V and 10 bases from J, with 24 bases between. Germline V gene sequence: CDR1 SGHTA, CDR2 FQGNSA. The CDR3 loop spans 17 amino acids. Ten or more counts support this clonotype. TCRdb reprocessed the 5' RACE reads with MiXCR, giving one entry per CDR3 protein. The sample yields about 260,000 distinct CDR3 sequences, over 3% seen once. The sequence was obtained from a man between 18 and 35 years old who received the YFV17D yellow fever vaccine. The chain has TRBV7-2 and TRBJ1-6, with a tentative D call TRBD1 (5 bases). This material consisted of PBMCs, taken 15 days after the yellow fever booster vaccination. CDR3: CASSTGPPASNGSPLHF. The CDR3 DNA sequence: TGTGCCAGCAGCACAGGTCCCCCGGCCTCTAATGGATCACCCCTCCACTTT.